This is a list of T cell receptor beta chains from one sample in a study of T-cell reconstitution after alpha-beta-depleted transplantation in children. TCRdb re-called the PCR reads through MiXCR, storing one row per CDR3 protein. Of 450,000 to 500,000 distinct CDR3 sequences in the sample, around 12% were seen once. The material was PBMCs from the stem cell graft donor, obtained from the stem cell graft. The receptors derive from a human donor who donated a stem cell graft to a child with combined immunodeficiency. Both conserved end residues are part of each CDR3. D genes are given only for firm matches. Clone size appears in some rows only: once, few, many, or a class for an expanded clone.

size	D	V	J	CDR3	DNA
NA	NA	TRBV6-2/TRBV6-3	TRBJ2-2	CASRIHLWGGYTGELFF	TGTGCCAGCAGAATACACCTTTGGGGGGGCTACACCGGGGAGCTGTTTTTT
NA	TRBD1	TRBV29-1	TRBJ1-1	CSGEGAKGSNTEAFF	TGCAGCGGGGAGGGGGCGAAGGGTTCTAACACTGAAGCTTTCTTT
NA	TRBD2	TRBV24-1	TRBJ2-1	CATSDLHAGGPYNEQFF	TGTGCCACCAGTGATTTGCATGCGGGAGGTCCCTACAATGAGCAGTTCTTC
few	NA	TRBV6-5	TRBJ2-1	CASSPDVDNEQFF	TGTGCCAGCAGCCCCGATGTGGACAATGAGCAGTTCTTC
many	NA	TRBV7-2	TRBJ2-7	CASSSARAYEQYF	TGTGCCAGCAGCTCGGCTAGGGCCTACGAGCAGTACTTC
NA	TRBD2	TRBV28	TRBJ2-7	CASLATSGGEQYF	TGTGCCAGCCTCGCCACTAGCGGGGGCGAGCAGTACTTC
NA	TRBD1	TRBV2	TRBJ2-7	CASSEAGTGGF	TGTGCCAGCAGTGAAGCAGGGACAGGGGGCTTC
few	TRBD2	TRBV7-2	TRBJ2-2	CASSRRGAGVDTGELFF	TGTGCCAGCAGCCGGCGGGGAGCGGGAGTGGACACCGGGGAGCTGTTTTTT
few	NA	TRBV7-9	TRBJ2-7	CASTSLEGKPYEQYF	TGTGCCAGCACCTCCCTGGAGGGGAAACCCTACGAGCAGTACTTC
few	NA	TRBV20-1	TRBJ2-3	CSASLGRAGADTQYF	TGCAGTGCTAGTTTGGGTCGGGCCGGGGCAGATACGCAGTATTTT
NA	NA	TRBV9	TRBJ1-3	CASSVDEGSYGNTIYF	TGTGCCAGCAGCGTAGATGAGGGGTCCTATGGAAACACCATATATTTT
many	NA	TRBV7-8	TRBJ1-1	CASSFRGDMNTEAFF	TGTGCCAGCAGCTTTCGCGGGGATATGAACACTGAAGCTTTCTTT
few	NA	TRBV5-1	TRBJ2-2	CASFLSWNTGELFF	TGCGCCAGCTTCCTCAGTTGGAACACCGGGGAGCTGTTTTTT
many	TRBD2	TRBV6-5	TRBJ2-1	CASSYSTSGGQAVF	TGTGCCAGCAGTTACTCAACTAGCGGGGGCCAGGCGGTCTTC
few	NA	TRBV12-3/TRBV12-4	TRBJ2-7	CASRYSGLEQYF	TGTGCCAGCAGGTACTCTGGACTCGAGCAGTACTTC
many	NA	TRBV9	TRBJ1-3	CASSVEGTVGNTIYF	TGTGCCAGCAGCGTAGAGGGGACGGTTGGAAACACCATATATTTT
NA	TRBD2	TRBV3-1	TRBJ2-5	CAARTSGGAGETQYF	TGTGCCGCCCGGACTAGCGGGGGGGCAGGAGAGACCCAGTACTTC
many	NA	TRBV29-1	TRBJ2-5	CSVEDGWETQYF	TGCAGCGTTGAAGATGGCTGGGAGACCCAGTACTTC
NA	NA	TRBV6-1	TRBJ2-1	CASSESTYNEQFF	TGTGCCAGCAGTGAATCGACGTACAATGAGCAGTTCTTC
few	NA	TRBV11-2	TRBJ1-1	CASSYVYRGDTEAFF	TGTGCCAGCAGCTATGTTTACAGAGGGGACACTGAAGCTTTCTTT
NA	NA	TRBV28	TRBJ2-7	CASSAYTEQYF	TGTGCCAGCAGTGCCTACACGGAGCAGTACTTC
NA	TRBD2	TRBV15	TRBJ2-5	CATSRIGLADDGETQYF	TGTGCCACCAGCAGGATAGGGCTAGCGGACGATGGGGAGACCCAGTACTTC
few	NA	TRBV7-2	TRBJ1-1	CASSSRDPGAFF	TGTGCCAGCAGCTCCCGGGATCCGGGGGCTTTCTTT
many	NA	TRBV20-1	TRBJ1-1	CSGRWNTEAFF	TGCAGTGGAAGATGGAACACTGAAGCTTTCTTT
NA	NA	TRBV5-5	TRBJ2-4	CASSSGGGLVAKNIQYF	TGTGCCAGCAGCTCAGGTGGGGGATTGGTTGCCAAAAACATTCAGTACTTC
many	NA	TRBV12-3/TRBV12-4	TRBJ1-6	CASSGSSRSPLHF	TGTGCCAGCAGCGGGAGTTCCAGGTCACCCCTCCACTTT
few	NA	TRBV12-3/TRBV12-4	TRBJ1-5	CASSPTATNQPQHF	TGTGCCAGCAGTCCGACAGCGACCAATCAGCCCCAGCATTTT
few	TRBD2	TRBV18	TRBJ2-1	CASSPARAASGYNEQFF	TGTGCCAGCTCACCAGCTCGCGCGGCTAGCGGCTACAATGAGCAGTTCTTC
many	NA	TRBV28	TRBJ2-6	CASRHSSGANVLTF	TGTGCCAGCAGACACAGCTCTGGGGCCAACGTCCTGACTTTC
few	NA	TRBV12-3/TRBV12-4	TRBJ2-2	CASSFSVDRFTGELFF	TGTGCCAGCAGTTTTTCTGTGGACAGATTCACCGGGGAGCTGTTTTTT